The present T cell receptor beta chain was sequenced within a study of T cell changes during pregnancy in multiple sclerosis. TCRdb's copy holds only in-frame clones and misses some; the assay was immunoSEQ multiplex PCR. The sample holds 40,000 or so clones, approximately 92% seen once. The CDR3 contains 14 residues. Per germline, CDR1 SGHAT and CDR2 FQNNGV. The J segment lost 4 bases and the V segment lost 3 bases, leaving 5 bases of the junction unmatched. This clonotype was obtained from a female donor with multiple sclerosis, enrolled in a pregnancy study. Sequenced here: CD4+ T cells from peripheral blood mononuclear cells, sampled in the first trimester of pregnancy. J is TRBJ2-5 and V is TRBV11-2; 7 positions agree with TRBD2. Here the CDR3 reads CASSFRGSRETQYF. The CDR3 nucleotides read TGTGCCAGCAGCTTTCGCGGGAGTAGAGAGACCCAGTACTTC.